The clone carrying this TCR beta chain came up many times. TCRdb reanalysed the 5' RACE reads using MiXCR and keeps one entry per CDR3 protein. The sample records around 50,000 distinct CDR3 sequences, 6% to 8% being singletons. This record comes from a study of T cells after yellow fever vaccination. Sequences were derived from CD8+ T cells sorted from PBMCs, sampled less than 18 days after the first yellow fever vaccination. The receptor's source is a man between 18 and 29 years old who received the YFV17D yellow fever vaccine.

The CDR3 here is CASSVEGAGTTDTQYF. CDR3 DNA sequence: TGTGCCAGCAGCGTAGAGGGGGCGGGGACCACAGATACGCAGTATTTT. The chain employs TRBV9 and TRBJ2-3, with D tentatively TRBD1 (7 bases). V lost 0 bases to trimming and J lost 2 bases, with 13 bases between them. The CDR3 contains 16 residues. Germline values: CDR1 SGDLS, CDR2 YYNGEE.